In its sample, the clone carrying this TCR beta chain was seen a few times. Preparing the TCRbeta library involved the use of unique molecular identifiers. TCRdb reanalysed the PCR reads using MiXCR and keeps one entry per CDR3 protein. Of roughly 490,000 distinct CDR3 sequences detected, roughly 10% appear once; the ten largest clones hold 14%. V shed 0 bases and J shed 5 bases, with 9 bases lying between them. The germline V gene encodes CDR1 SGHKS and CDR2 YYEKEE (reference sequence). The CDR3 covers 14 residues. This entry is derived from a study of T-cell reconstitution after alpha-beta-depleted transplantation in children.

The sample was PBMCs, mostly from graft donor cells, taken 180 days after TCRalphabeta/CD19-depleted stem cell transplant. The clonotype was recovered from a female patient aged 2-10 years who had a stem cell transplant for aplastic anemia, so the T cells may come from the graft donor. The chain has TRBV5-5 and TRBJ2-1; D may be TRBD1 (6 bases). This CDR3 reads CASSLVGHHNEQFF. CDR3 coding DNA: TGTGCCAGCAGCTTGGTGGGACACCACAATGAGCAGTTCTTC.